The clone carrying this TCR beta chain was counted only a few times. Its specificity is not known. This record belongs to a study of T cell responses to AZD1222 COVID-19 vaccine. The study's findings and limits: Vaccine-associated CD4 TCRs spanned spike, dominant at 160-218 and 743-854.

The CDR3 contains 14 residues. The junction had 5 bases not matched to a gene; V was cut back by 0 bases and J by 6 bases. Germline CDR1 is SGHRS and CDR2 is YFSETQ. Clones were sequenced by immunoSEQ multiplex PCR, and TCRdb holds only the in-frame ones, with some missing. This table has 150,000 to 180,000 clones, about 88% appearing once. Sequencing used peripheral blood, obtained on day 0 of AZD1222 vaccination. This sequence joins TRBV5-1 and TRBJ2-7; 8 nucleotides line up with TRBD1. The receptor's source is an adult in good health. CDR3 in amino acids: CASSLEPGGGEQYF. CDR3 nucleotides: TGCGCCAGCAGCTTGGAGCCAGGGGGCGGCGAGCAGTACTTC.